This T cell receptor beta chain was sequenced in a study of blood T cell repertoires in COVID-19. Looking at the study overall: Sources were T cells, B-cell-depleted T cells, or PBMCs; the material itself was cDNA or gDNA.

TCRdb's table, derived via immunoSEQ multiplex PCR, lists solely in-frame clones and lacks some. In the table there are about 230,000 clones, 85% to 90% of which are singletons. This CDR3 is 14 amino acids long. CDR1 SGHTA and CDR2 FQGNSA come from the germline V gene. Deletions cut 2 bases from V and 5 bases from J, with 9 bases between. Source material: PBMCs or T cells enriched from blood (not recorded which). This clonotype was obtained from a man in his late teens or twenties who had recovered from COVID-19. The chain links TRBV7-2 to TRBJ1-4; D not resolved. CDR3 amino acids: CASSLTTRNEKLFF. The CDR3 DNA reads as TGTGCCAGCAGCTTAACGACACGGAATGAAAAACTGTTTTTT. The full variable domain, its missing parts supplied by reference TRBV7-2 and TRBJ1-4, is GAGVSQSPSNKVTEKGKDVELRCDPISGHTALYWYRQSLGQGLEFLIYFQGNSAPDKSGLPSDRFSAERTGGSVSTLTIQRTQQEDSAVYLCASSLTTRNEKLFFGSGTQLSVL.